This T cell receptor beta chain came from a study of T cell clonotyping in hematopoietic cell transplantation. The method was immunoSEQ multiplex PCR; TCRdb's version includes in-frame clones alone and lacks a portion of them. Among more than 9,500 clones listed, around 74% were seen once. The CDR3 loop spans 14 amino acids. Germline CDR1 SGHAT, CDR2 FQNNGV. With 0 bases removed from V and 7 bases from J, the gap between germline ends came to 12 bases. The clonotype originates from a male patient over 55 who had an allogeneic stem cell transplant from an unrelated donor, so the T cells may come from the graft donor. Some clones in this sample may be carry-over from other donors' samples. The rearrangement uses TRBV11-2 and TRBJ1-2; no reliable D call. The specimen was peripheral blood mononuclear cells, collected 180 days after allogeneic stem cell transplant. The CDR3 here is CASSLEDAQFGYTF. The CDR3 nucleotides read TGTGCCAGCAGCTTAGAGGACGCCCAATTTGGCTACACCTTC.